This is a list of T cell receptor beta chains from one sample in a study of PD-1 blockade in classical Hodgkin lymphoma. Here immunoSEQ multiplex PCR was the method, and the copy in TCRdb shows in-frame clones only, minus some. The data show about 13,000 clones, with around 86% seen just once and 37% held by the top ten. The specimen comprised peripheral blood mononuclear cells (PBMCs), sampled at baseline. The source is a human donor with classical Hodgkin lymphoma. Each CDR3 is given with its conserved first and last residue. The order of the fields is CDR3 DNA, CDR3 protein, J gene, clone size, D gene, V gene. A D gene is named only where the DNA matches it firmly. Rows may omit the clone size; those that give it use once, few, many or a size class.

CDR3 DNA: TGTGCCAGCAGTGGAGGGAGTACCTCTGGAAACACCATATATTTT
CDR3 protein: CASSGGSTSGNTIYF
J gene: TRBJ1-3
clone size: -
D gene: -
V gene: TRBV6-1

CDR3 DNA: TGCGCCAGCAGCTTGGCCCGGGACAGGGTGACCAATTCACCCCTCCACTTT
CDR3 protein: CASSLARDRVTNSPLHF
J gene: TRBJ1-6
clone size: -
D gene: TRBD1
V gene: TRBV5-1

CDR3 DNA: -
CDR3 protein: CAWRVGLGAYEQYF
J gene: TRBJ2-7
clone size: -
D gene: -
V gene: TRBV30

CDR3 DNA: TGTGCCTGGAGTACTACGGGCTATGGCTACACCTTC
CDR3 protein: CAWSTTGYGYTF
J gene: TRBJ1-2
clone size: -
D gene: -
V gene: TRBV30

CDR3 DNA: TGTGCCAGCAGGTATACAGGGGGCGAGCAGTACTTC
CDR3 protein: CASRYTGGEQYF
J gene: TRBJ2-7
clone size: once
D gene: TRBD1
V gene: TRBV5-4

CDR3 DNA: TGTGCCTTGCCACTTGGGGGGGGCCCTTCCGTCACCGGGGAGCTGTTTTTT
CDR3 protein: CALPLGGGPSVTGELFF
J gene: TRBJ2-2
clone size: -
D gene: -
V gene: TRBV30

CDR3 DNA: TGTGCCAGCAGCCAAACCTTAGGTTGGAGCTCCTACAATGAGCAGTTCTTC
CDR3 protein: CASSQTLGWSSYNEQFF
J gene: TRBJ2-1
clone size: -
D gene: -
V gene: TRBV7-8

CDR3 DNA: TGTGCCAGCAGCTTAGACAGGGGGAACTATGGCTACACCTTC
CDR3 protein: CASSLDRGNYGYTF
J gene: TRBJ1-2
clone size: -
D gene: TRBD1
V gene: TRBV7-3

CDR3 DNA: TGTGCCAGCAGCTTAGCCCCTAGCGGGGGGGCAAGGGAGCAGTACTTC
CDR3 protein: CASSLAPSGGAREQYF
J gene: TRBJ2-7
clone size: -
D gene: TRBD2
V gene: TRBV7-8

CDR3 DNA: TGTGCCAGCAGTTTCGGGACAGTGGGCGAGCAGTACTTC
CDR3 protein: CASSFGTVGEQYF
J gene: TRBJ2-7
clone size: -
D gene: TRBD1
V gene: TRBV27

CDR3 DNA: TGTGCCAGCAGTTTGAGGGGGGGCGGGGGGGCCGGCGGGGAGCTGTTTTTT
CDR3 protein: CASSLRGGGGAGGELFF
J gene: TRBJ2-2
clone size: -
D gene: TRBD2
V gene: TRBV27

CDR3 DNA: TGTGCCAGCAGCCGGACGGAGAGAGACGAGCAGTACTTC
CDR3 protein: CASSRTERDEQYF
J gene: TRBJ2-7
clone size: once
D gene: -
V gene: TRBV5-4

CDR3 DNA: TGTGCCACCGCCGGGACTCGGCCCTACGAGCAGTACTTC
CDR3 protein: CATAGTRPYEQYF
J gene: TRBJ2-7
clone size: -
D gene: -
V gene: TRBV19

CDR3 DNA: TGTGCCAGCAGCTTAGCGGGACAGGGGGCAATGGGCCATGAACGGACTGAAGCTTTCTTT
CDR3 protein: CASSLAGQGAMGHERTEAFF
J gene: TRBJ1-1
clone size: -
D gene: TRBD1
V gene: TRBV28

CDR3 DNA: TGTGCCAGCTCAATAGGGGCGAGGCCAGATACGCAGTATTTT
CDR3 protein: CASSIGARPDTQYF
J gene: TRBJ2-3
clone size: once
D gene: -
V gene: TRBV18

CDR3 DNA: TGTGCCAGCAGCTTCAGACAGGGTCGGGAAAAACTGTTTTTT
CDR3 protein: CASSFRQGREKLFF
J gene: TRBJ1-4
clone size: -
D gene: TRBD1
V gene: TRBV7-9

CDR3 DNA: TGTGCCAGCAGACTTAGCGGGCTCGCCTACGAGCAGTACTTC
CDR3 protein: CASRLSGLAYEQYF
J gene: TRBJ2-7
clone size: -
D gene: TRBD2
V gene: TRBV28

CDR3 DNA: TGTGCCAGCAGCTTGGCGGGGTCTGGGGCCAACGTCCTGACTTTC
CDR3 protein: CASSLAGSGANVLTF
J gene: TRBJ2-6
clone size: once
D gene: -
V gene: TRBV5-5

CDR3 DNA: TGTGCCAGCAGTCGCCGGGACAGGCCCTACGAGCAGTACTTC
CDR3 protein: CASSRRDRPYEQYF
J gene: TRBJ2-7
clone size: -
D gene: TRBD1
V gene: TRBV11-3

CDR3 DNA: TGTGCCATCGTCAGGGGTGCAGAAGCTTTCTTT
CDR3 protein: CAIVRGAEAFF
J gene: TRBJ1-1
clone size: -
D gene: -
V gene: TRBV27

CDR3 DNA: TGTGCCAGCAGTGTGGGACACTCTGGGGCCAACGTCCTGACTTTC
CDR3 protein: CASSVGHSGANVLTF
J gene: TRBJ2-6
clone size: -
D gene: -
V gene: TRBV6-1

CDR3 DNA: TGCGCCAGCAGCCACTCACCTGCAGGGAGGGCTGAAAAACTGTTTTTT
CDR3 protein: CASSHSPAGRAEKLFF
J gene: TRBJ1-4
clone size: -
D gene: -
V gene: TRBV4-1

CDR3 DNA: TGTGCCAGCAGCCCCTCCGCTCGGGGAGGCAATCAGCCCCAGCATTTT
CDR3 protein: CASSPSARGGNQPQHF
J gene: TRBJ1-5
clone size: -
D gene: -
V gene: TRBV7-9

CDR3 DNA: TGTGCCAGCAGCCAGGGTCCGGCCGGGGAGCTGTTTTTT
CDR3 protein: CASSQGPAGELFF
J gene: TRBJ2-2
clone size: -
D gene: -
V gene: TRBV7-3

CDR3 DNA: TGCGCCAGCAGCCAAGTATGGTCTTGGGAGGGGGTGATGAACACTGAAGCTTTCTTT
CDR3 protein: CASSQVWSWEGVMNTEAFF
J gene: TRBJ1-1
clone size: -
D gene: -
V gene: TRBV4-1

CDR3 DNA: TGTGCCTGGTCGAGAGCCAATGAGCAGTTCTTC
CDR3 protein: CAWSRANEQFF
J gene: TRBJ2-1
clone size: -
D gene: -
V gene: TRBV30

CDR3 DNA: TGTGCCAGCAGCTCAGGGACTAGCGGGAGGGCCTGGGGCAATGAGCAGTTCTTC
CDR3 protein: CASSSGTSGRAWGNEQFF
J gene: TRBJ2-1
clone size: -
D gene: TRBD2
V gene: TRBV7-3

CDR3 DNA: TGTGCCAGCAGCTTGCAGTTGGGCGGTAGCTCCTACGAGCAGTACTTC
CDR3 protein: CASSLQLGGSSYEQYF
J gene: TRBJ2-7
clone size: -
D gene: -
V gene: TRBV5-8

CDR3 DNA: TGTGCCAGTACTCCGAGGACAGGGGCGTACCTTGGAAACACCATATATTTT
CDR3 protein: CASTPRTGAYLGNTIYF
J gene: TRBJ1-3
clone size: -
D gene: TRBD1
V gene: TRBV19

CDR3 DNA: TGTGCCAGTACCCCTGGGAGATATCAGAATGAGCAGTTCTTC
CDR3 protein: CASTPGRYQNEQFF
J gene: TRBJ2-1
clone size: -
D gene: -
V gene: TRBV19

CDR3 DNA: TGTGCCAGCAGCCCCGGGCCACCGGGACTAGTGGTGTACGAGCAGTACTTC
CDR3 protein: CASSPGPPGLVVYEQYF
J gene: TRBJ2-7
clone size: -
D gene: TRBD2
V gene: TRBV7-3

CDR3 DNA: TGTGCCTGCGGGACAGGGGGCGCCTACTATGGCTACACCTTC
CDR3 protein: CACGTGGAYYGYTF
J gene: TRBJ1-2
clone size: once
D gene: TRBD1
V gene: TRBV30

CDR3 DNA: TGTGCCAGCAGCACCGGGAACGAAGCTAACTATGGCTACACCTTC
CDR3 protein: CASSTGNEANYGYTF
J gene: TRBJ1-2
clone size: -
D gene: -
V gene: TRBV11-1

CDR3 DNA: TGTGCCAGCAGTGAACCAGGGGAGGGGATCCTAGCCAAAAACATTCAGTACTTC
CDR3 protein: CASSEPGEGILAKNIQYF
J gene: TRBJ2-4
clone size: -
D gene: -
V gene: TRBV9

CDR3 DNA: TGTGCCAGCAGTGATTGGGCAGGGGGCCACGAGCAGTACTTC
CDR3 protein: CASSDWAGGHEQYF
J gene: TRBJ2-7
clone size: -
D gene: TRBD1
V gene: TRBV27

CDR3 DNA: TGTGCCTGGAGTGTTCTGGGCCTTGGGACTGAAGCTTTCTTT
CDR3 protein: CAWSVLGLGTEAFF
J gene: TRBJ1-1
clone size: -
D gene: -
V gene: TRBV30

CDR3 DNA: TGTGCCAGCAGTCAAGCGGGAGGGCCAGTCTACGAGCAGTACTTC
CDR3 protein: CASSQAGGPVYEQYF
J gene: TRBJ2-7
clone size: few
D gene: TRBD2
V gene: TRBV7-3

CDR3 DNA: TGCAGCGTTCGGACTAGCGGGAGGGCCGGAGCCTACAATGAGCAGTTCTTC
CDR3 protein: CSVRTSGRAGAYNEQFF
J gene: TRBJ2-1
clone size: -
D gene: TRBD2
V gene: TRBV29-1

CDR3 DNA: TGCGCCAGCAGTCCTGTCTCCAACACCATATATTTT
CDR3 protein: CASSPVSNTIYF
J gene: TRBJ1-3
clone size: -
D gene: -
V gene: TRBV23-1

CDR3 DNA: TGTGCCAGCAGTTACTCGAGTAGGGGGGATGGAGCTTTCTTT
CDR3 protein: CASSYSSRGDGAFF
J gene: TRBJ1-1
clone size: -
D gene: -
V gene: TRBV6-5

CDR3 DNA: TGTGCCAGTAGGACAGGGAGCTCCTACAATGAGCAGTTCTTC
CDR3 protein: CASRTGSSYNEQFF
J gene: TRBJ2-1
clone size: once
D gene: TRBD1
V gene: TRBV19

CDR3 DNA: TGTGCCAGTAGTATTAGAGGGAGCGGGAGAACAGATACGCAGTATTTT
CDR3 protein: CASSIRGSGRTDTQYF
J gene: TRBJ2-3
clone size: few
D gene: TRBD2
V gene: TRBV19

CDR3 DNA: TGCAGCGTTCAGGTGGTGTACCAAGAGACCCAGTACTTC
CDR3 protein: CSVQVVYQETQYF
J gene: TRBJ2-5
clone size: -
D gene: -
V gene: TRBV29-1

CDR3 DNA: TGCAGCGTTGAAGATCGGACAGACAGGAGCTATGGCTACACCTTC
CDR3 protein: CSVEDRTDRSYGYTF
J gene: TRBJ1-2
clone size: few
D gene: -
V gene: TRBV29-1

CDR3 DNA: TGTGCCAGCAGCTTTGAGACTGGAAACACCATATATTTT
CDR3 protein: CASSFETGNTIYF
J gene: TRBJ1-3
clone size: -
D gene: -
V gene: TRBV7-9

CDR3 DNA: TGTGCCTGGAGTGTAGGGGCAGGGCCCCAGCATTTT
CDR3 protein: CAWSVGAGPQHF
J gene: TRBJ1-5
clone size: few
D gene: -
V gene: TRBV30

CDR3 DNA: TGCGCCAGCAGTGCAGGGGAGTACACCGGGGAGCTGTTTTTT
CDR3 protein: CASSAGEYTGELFF
J gene: TRBJ2-2
clone size: -
D gene: -
V gene: TRBV10-1

CDR3 DNA: TGTGCCTGGAGAAGTAGTAATTCACCCCTCCACTTT
CDR3 protein: CAWRSSNSPLHF
J gene: TRBJ1-6
clone size: few
D gene: -
V gene: TRBV30

CDR3 DNA: TGTGCCAGTAGTCACCAGGGGAACTACAATGAGCAGTTCTTC
CDR3 protein: CASSHQGNYNEQFF
J gene: TRBJ2-1
clone size: -
D gene: -
V gene: TRBV19

CDR3 DNA: TGTGCCAGCAGCTTGGGACAGGACCCCTACGAGCAGTACTTC
CDR3 protein: CASSLGQDPYEQYF
J gene: TRBJ2-7
clone size: -
D gene: -
V gene: TRBV5-6

CDR3 DNA: TGCGCCAGCAGCATTAGCGGGGGGTTCCTCAATGAGCAGTTCTTC
CDR3 protein: CASSISGGFLNEQFF
J gene: TRBJ2-1
clone size: -
D gene: TRBD2
V gene: TRBV5-1

CDR3 DNA: TGTGCCAGCAGTTATCGGGGACCCCCCTACGAGCAGTACTTC
CDR3 protein: CASSYRGPPYEQYF
J gene: TRBJ2-7
clone size: -
D gene: -
V gene: TRBV28

CDR3 DNA: TGTGCCAGCAGCTTGGCCAATGGACCCGAGCAGTACTTC
CDR3 protein: CASSLANGPEQYF
J gene: TRBJ2-7
clone size: few
D gene: -
V gene: TRBV5-4

CDR3 DNA: TGTGCCAGCAGTGTACAATTCAATCAGCCCCAGCATTTT
CDR3 protein: CASSVQFNQPQHF
J gene: TRBJ1-5
clone size: -
D gene: -
V gene: TRBV6-4

CDR3 DNA: TGTGCCAGCAGTTTAGGGGCAGGGAGACAACGCTGGCAGTACTTC
CDR3 protein: CASSLGAGRQRWQYF
J gene: TRBJ2-7
clone size: -
D gene: -
V gene: TRBV28

CDR3 DNA: TGTGCCTGGAGTGTGGGGGGCTCTGGAAACACCATATATTTT
CDR3 protein: CAWSVGGSGNTIYF
J gene: TRBJ1-3
clone size: -
D gene: -
V gene: TRBV30

CDR3 DNA: TGTGCCAGCAGCCATTCCGGGACAGGCGTTTTTGGAAACACCATATATTTT
CDR3 protein: CASSHSGTGVFGNTIYF
J gene: TRBJ1-3
clone size: -
D gene: TRBD1
V gene: TRBV14